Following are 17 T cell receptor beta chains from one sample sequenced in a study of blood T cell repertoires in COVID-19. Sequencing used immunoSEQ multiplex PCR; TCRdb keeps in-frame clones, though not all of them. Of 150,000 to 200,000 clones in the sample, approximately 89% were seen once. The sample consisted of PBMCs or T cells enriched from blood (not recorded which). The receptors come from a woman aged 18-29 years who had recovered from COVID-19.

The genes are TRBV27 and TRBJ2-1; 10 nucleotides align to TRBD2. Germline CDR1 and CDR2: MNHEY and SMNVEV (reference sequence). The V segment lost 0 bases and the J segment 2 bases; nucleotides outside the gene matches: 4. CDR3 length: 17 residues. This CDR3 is CASSLSRLAGAYNEQFF. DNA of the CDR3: TGTGCCAGCAGTTTATCACGTCTAGCGGGAGCCTACAATGAGCAGTTCTTC.

CDR3 nucleotides: TGTGCCACCAGCAGAAATCCGCGGGGCGGCCCCCCAGATACGCAGTATTTT. Translated, it gives CATSRNPRGGPPDTQYF. This rearrangement joins TRBV15 to TRBJ2-3; D is perhaps TRBD2 (6 bases). The CDR3 runs to 17 residues. CDR1 is LNHNV and CDR2 is YYDKDF in the germline V gene (reference sequence). Deletions cut 2 bases from V and 4 bases from J, with 19 bases between.

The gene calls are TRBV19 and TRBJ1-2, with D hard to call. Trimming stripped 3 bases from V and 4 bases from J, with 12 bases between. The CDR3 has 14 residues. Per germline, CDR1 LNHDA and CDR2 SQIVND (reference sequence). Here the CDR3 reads CASSMRQPFYGYTF. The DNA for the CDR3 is TGTGCCAGTAGTATGCGGCAGCCCTTCTATGGCTACACCTTC. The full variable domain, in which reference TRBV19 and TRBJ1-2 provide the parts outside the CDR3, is DGGITQSPKYLFRKEGQNVTLSCEQNLNHDAMYWYRQDPGQGLRLIYYSQIVNDFQKGDIAEGYSVSREKKESFPLTVTSAQKNPTAFYLCASSMRQPFYGYTFGSGTRLTVV.

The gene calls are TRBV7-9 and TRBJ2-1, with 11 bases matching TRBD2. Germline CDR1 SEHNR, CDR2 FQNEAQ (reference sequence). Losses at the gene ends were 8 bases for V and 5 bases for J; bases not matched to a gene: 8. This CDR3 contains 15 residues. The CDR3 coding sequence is TGTGCCAGCTGCGCCCTAGCGGGAGGCGACAATGAGCAGTTCTTC. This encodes CASCALAGGDNEQFF. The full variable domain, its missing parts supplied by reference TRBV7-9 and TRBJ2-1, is DTGVSQNPRHKITKRGQNVTFRCDPISEHNRLYWYRQTLGQGPEFLTYFQNEAQLEKSRLLSDRFSAERPKGSFSTLEIQRTEQGDSAMYLCASCALAGGDNEQFFGPGTRLTVL.

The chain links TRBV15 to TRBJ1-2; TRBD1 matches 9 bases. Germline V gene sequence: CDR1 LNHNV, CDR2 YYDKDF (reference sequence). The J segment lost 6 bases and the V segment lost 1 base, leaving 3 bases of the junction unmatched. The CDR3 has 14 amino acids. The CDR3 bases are TGTGCCACCAGCAGAGGCACAGGGGGCGATGGCTACACCTTC. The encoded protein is CATSRGTGGDGYTF.

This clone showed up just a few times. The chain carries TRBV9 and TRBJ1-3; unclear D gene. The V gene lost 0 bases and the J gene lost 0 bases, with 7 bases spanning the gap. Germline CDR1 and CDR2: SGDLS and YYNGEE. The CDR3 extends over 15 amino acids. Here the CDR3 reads CASSVDGSSGNTIYF. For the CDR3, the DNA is TGTGCCAGCAGCGTAGATGGGAGCTCTGGAAACACCATATATTTT. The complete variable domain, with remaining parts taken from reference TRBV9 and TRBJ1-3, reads DSGVTQTPKHLITATGQRVTLRCSPRSGDLSVYWYQQSLDQGLQFLIQYYNGEERAKGNILERFSAQQFPDLHSELNLSSLELGDSALYFCASSVDGSSGNTIYFGEGSWLTVV.

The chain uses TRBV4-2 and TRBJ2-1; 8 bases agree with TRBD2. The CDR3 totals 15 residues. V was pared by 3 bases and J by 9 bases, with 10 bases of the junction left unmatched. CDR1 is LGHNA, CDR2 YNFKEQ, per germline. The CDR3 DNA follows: TGTGCCAGCAGCCACCCGGGACTAGACGGAAGTGAGCAGTTCTTC. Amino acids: CASSHPGLDGSEQFF.

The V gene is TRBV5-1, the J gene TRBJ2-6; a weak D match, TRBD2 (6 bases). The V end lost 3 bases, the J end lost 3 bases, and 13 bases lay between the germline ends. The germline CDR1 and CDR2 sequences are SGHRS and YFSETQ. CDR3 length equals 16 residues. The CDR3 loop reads CASSSMGGGGANVLTF. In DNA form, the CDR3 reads TGCGCCAGCAGCTCCATGGGAGGCGGTGGGGCCAACGTCCTGACTTTC.

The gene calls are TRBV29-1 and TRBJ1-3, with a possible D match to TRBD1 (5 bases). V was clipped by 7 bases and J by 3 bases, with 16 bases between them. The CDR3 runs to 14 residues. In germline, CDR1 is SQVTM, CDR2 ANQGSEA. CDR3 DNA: TGCAGCGGGGCGAAGGGGCTGGGTGGAAACACCATATATTTT. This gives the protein CSGAKGLGGNTIYF.

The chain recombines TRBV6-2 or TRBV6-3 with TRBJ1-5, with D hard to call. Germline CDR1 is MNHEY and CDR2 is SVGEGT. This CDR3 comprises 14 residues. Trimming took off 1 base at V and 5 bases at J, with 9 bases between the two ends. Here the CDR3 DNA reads TGTGCCAGCAGTTACTTCCAGGACTATCAGCCCCAGCATTTT. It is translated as CASSYFQDYQPQHF.

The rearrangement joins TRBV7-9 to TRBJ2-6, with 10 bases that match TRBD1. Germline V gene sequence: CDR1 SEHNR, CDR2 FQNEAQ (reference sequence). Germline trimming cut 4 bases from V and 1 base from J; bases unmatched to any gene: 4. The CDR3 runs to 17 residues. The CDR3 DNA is TGTGCCAGCAGCTCCGGGACAGGGGAATCTGGGGCCAACGTCCTGACTTTC. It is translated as CASSSGTGESGANVLTF.

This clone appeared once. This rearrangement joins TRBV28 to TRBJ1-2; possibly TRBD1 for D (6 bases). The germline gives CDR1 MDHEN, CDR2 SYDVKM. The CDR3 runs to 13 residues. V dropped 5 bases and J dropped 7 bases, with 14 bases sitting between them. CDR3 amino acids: CASSRQGSTGYTF. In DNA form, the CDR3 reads TGTGCCAGCAGTAGGCAGGGGAGTACTGGCTACACCTTC.

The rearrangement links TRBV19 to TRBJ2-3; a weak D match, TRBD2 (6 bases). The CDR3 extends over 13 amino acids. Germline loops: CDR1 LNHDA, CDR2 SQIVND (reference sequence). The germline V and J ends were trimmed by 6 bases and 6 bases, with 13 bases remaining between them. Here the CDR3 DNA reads TGTGCCAGTAGGGGCGGGATTGGCGATACGCAGTATTTT. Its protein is CASRGGIGDTQYF.

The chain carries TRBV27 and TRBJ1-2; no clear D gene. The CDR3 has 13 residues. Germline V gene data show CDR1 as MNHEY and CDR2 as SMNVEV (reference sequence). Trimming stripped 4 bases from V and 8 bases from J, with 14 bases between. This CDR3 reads CASSSPAQKGYTF. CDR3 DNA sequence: TGTGCCAGCAGTTCCCCAGCGCAAAAAGGCTACACCTTC.

The CDR3 here is CSALDGNEQFF. The CDR3 DNA sequence: TGCAGTGCCCTAGACGGGAATGAGCAGTTCTTC. The chain joins TRBV20-1 to TRBJ2-1; D call uncertain. Germline V CDR1 and CDR2: DFQATT, SNEGSKA (reference sequence). This CDR3 is built from 11 residues. The V end lost 6 bases, the J end lost 7 bases, and 10 bases lay between the germline ends.

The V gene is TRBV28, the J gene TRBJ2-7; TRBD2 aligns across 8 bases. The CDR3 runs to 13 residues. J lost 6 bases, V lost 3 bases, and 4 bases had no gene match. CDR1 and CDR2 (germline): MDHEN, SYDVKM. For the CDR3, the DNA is TGTGCCAGCAGTTTGACTCTAGCGGGCGAGCAGTACTTC. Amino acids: CASSLTLAGEQYF. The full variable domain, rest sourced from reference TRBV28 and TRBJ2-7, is DVKVTQSSRYLVKRTGEKVFLECVQDMDHENMFWYRQDPGLGLRLIYFSYDVKMKEKGDIPEGYSVSREKKERFSLILESASTNQTSMYLCASSLTLAGEQYFGPGTRLTVT.

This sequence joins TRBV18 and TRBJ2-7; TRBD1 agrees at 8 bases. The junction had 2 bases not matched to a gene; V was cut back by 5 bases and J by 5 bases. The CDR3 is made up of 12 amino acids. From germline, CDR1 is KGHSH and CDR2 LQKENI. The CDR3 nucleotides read TGTGCCAGCTCATGGGACAGGCACGAGCAGTACTTC. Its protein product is CASSWDRHEQYF. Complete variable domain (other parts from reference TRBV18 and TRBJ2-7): NAGVMQNPRHLVRRRGQEARLRCSPMKGHSHVYWYRQLPEEGLKFMVYLQKENIIDESGMPKERFSAEFPKEGPSILRIQQVVRGDSAAYFCASSWDRHEQYFGPGTRLTVT.